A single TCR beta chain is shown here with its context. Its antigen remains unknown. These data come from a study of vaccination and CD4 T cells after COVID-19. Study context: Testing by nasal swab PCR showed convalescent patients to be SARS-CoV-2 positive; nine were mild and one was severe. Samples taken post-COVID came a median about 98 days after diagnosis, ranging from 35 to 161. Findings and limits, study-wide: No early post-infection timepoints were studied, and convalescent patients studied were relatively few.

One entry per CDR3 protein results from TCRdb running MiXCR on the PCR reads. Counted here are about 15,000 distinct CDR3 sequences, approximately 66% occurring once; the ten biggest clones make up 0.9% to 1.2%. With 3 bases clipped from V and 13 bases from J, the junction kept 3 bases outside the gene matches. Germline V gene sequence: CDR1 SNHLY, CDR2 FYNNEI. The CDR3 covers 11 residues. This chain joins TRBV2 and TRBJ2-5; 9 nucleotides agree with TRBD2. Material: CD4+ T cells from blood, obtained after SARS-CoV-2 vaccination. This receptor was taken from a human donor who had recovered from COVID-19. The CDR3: CASSDSGGPYF. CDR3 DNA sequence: TGTGCCAGCAGTGATAGCGGGGGTCCGTACTTC.